One and the same sample provided the 24 T cell receptor beta chains below, sequenced in a study of technical replicates of blood from a handful of donors. TCRdb's copy holds only in-frame clones and misses some; the assay was immunoSEQ multiplex PCR. The sample shows around 80,000 clones, around 90% of them seen only once. The specimen was T cells isolated from PBMCs. The receptors were gathered from a human donor in good health.

J is TRBJ2-7 and V is TRBV7-9, with D maybe TRBD1 (5 bases). The CDR3 contains 16 residues. The germline V gene encodes CDR1 SEHNR and CDR2 FQNEAQ (reference sequence). V lost 1 base and J lost 3, with 16 bases in between. The CDR3: CASSLVDSLDHYEQYF. The CDR3 DNA sequence: TGTGCCAGCAGCTTAGTTGACAGTCTAGACCACTACGAGCAGTACTTC.

V gene TRBV10-3 combines with J gene TRBJ1-2; 8 bases agree with TRBD1. This CDR3 has 16 amino acids. The ends lost 3 bases at V and 4 bases at J; junction bases unmatched: 10. Germline-derived CDR1 and CDR2 are ENHRY and SYGVKD. The CDR3 DNA follows: TGTGCCATCAGTGAACCCGGACAGGGAGGTGGCTATGGCTACACCTTC. Translated: CAISEPGQGGGYGYTF.

The chain joins TRBV5-1 to TRBJ2-7; a possible D gene is TRBD1 (5 bases). Germline-derived CDR1 and CDR2 are SGHRS and YFSETQ. V was cut by 4 bases and J by 2 bases, with 16 bases left in between. The CDR3 sequence is 15 residues long. The CDR3 spells CASSDSRASTYEQYF. DNA of the CDR3: TGCGCCAGCAGCGACTCCAGGGCGTCCACCTACGAGCAGTACTTC. The whole variable domain, remainder taken from reference TRBV5-1 and TRBJ2-7, is KAGVTQTPRYLIKTRGQQVTLSCSPISGHRSVSWYQQTPGQGLQFLFEYFSETQRNKGNFPGRFSGRQFSNSRSEMNVSTLELGDSALYLCASSDSRASTYEQYFGPGTRLTVT.

The chain recombines TRBV13 with TRBJ1-1; D may be TRBD1 (5 bases). The V gene's germline CDR1 is PRHDT and CDR2 FYEKMQ (reference sequence). The CDR3 totals 15 residues. V lost 2 bases to trimming and J lost 1 base, with 11 bases between them. For the CDR3, the DNA is TGTGCCAGCAGCTTAAACTTGGGGCAGAACACTGAAGCTTTCTTT. As protein: CASSLNLGQNTEAFF.

The genes are TRBV19 and TRBJ1-2; no definite D call. CDR1 and CDR2 (germline): LNHDA, SQIVND (reference sequence). The CDR3 is 16 amino acids. Trimming removed 2 bases at V and 1 base at J, with 14 bases between. Here the CDR3 DNA reads TGTGCCAGTAGTATAAGTTCGCCAGGAGGTAACTATGGCTACACCTTC. It yields the protein CASSISSPGGNYGYTF.

V usage is TRBV28 and J usage is TRBJ2-7; 12 nucleotides match TRBD2. CDR1 is MDHEN and CDR2 is SYDVKM in the germline V gene. CDR3 length: 18 residues. V trimming: 2 bases; J trimming: 4 bases; junction bases outside the gene matches: 12. The CDR3 reads CASSLRGETSGRSYEQYF. CDR3 bases: TGTGCCAGCAGTTTACGTGGGGAAACTAGCGGGAGGTCATACGAGCAGTACTTC.

This sequence joins TRBV6-1 and TRBJ1-5, with no clear D. CDR3 length equals 15 residues. Trimming took off 5 bases at V and 3 bases at J, with 14 bases between the two ends. Germline CDR1 reads MNHNS; CDR2 reads SASEGT. The CDR3 DNA sequence: TGTGCCAGCAGTCCACTACCGGCCGACAATCAGCCCCAGCATTTT. It specifies CASSPLPADNQPQHF.

V and J are TRBV5-1 and TRBJ2-1; 9 bases fit TRBD1. V dropped 4 bases and J dropped 7; count of bases not matched to a gene: 6. CDR3 length equals 14 residues. The germline V gene encodes CDR1 SGHRS and CDR2 YFSETQ. Here the CDR3 reads CASSTGTGSNEQFF. The CDR3, as DNA: TGCGCCAGCAGCACCGGGACAGGGTCGAATGAGCAGTTCTTC.

CDR3 sequence: CASSLRQGYQPQHF. CDR3 nucleotide sequence: TGTGCCAGCAGCTTACGGCAGGGCTATCAGCCCCAGCATTTT. The V call is TRBV7-2, the J call TRBJ1-5; tentative D call: TRBD1 (5 bases). Germline V CDR1 and CDR2: SGHTA, FQGNSA. This CDR3 comprises 14 residues. V was trimmed by 2 bases and J by 5 bases, leaving 10 bases between them.

The rearrangement uses TRBV11-2 and TRBJ1-2, with D uncertain. Germline loops: CDR1 SGHAT, CDR2 FQNNGV. Trimming pared 5 bases from V and 2 bases from J, leaving 9 bases between. This CDR3 spans 13 amino acids. The CDR3 here is CASSLAGNYGYTF. The CDR3, as DNA: TGTGCCAGCAGCCTTGCGGGGAACTATGGCTACACCTTC.

CDR3 protein: CASSEEWGDTDTQYF. CDR3 DNA sequence: TGTGCCAGCAGTGAGGAGTGGGGGGACACAGATACGCAGTATTTT. This chain links TRBV2 with TRBJ2-3, with a tentative D call TRBD2 (6 bases). Trimming took 3 bases from V and 2 from J, leaving 12 bases between them. CDR3 size: 15 residues. Germline V gene data show CDR1 as SNHLY and CDR2 as FYNNEI. Full variable domain (missing parts from reference TRBV2 and TRBJ2-3): EPEVTQTPSHQVTQMGQEVILRCVPISNHLYFYWYRQILGQKVEFLVSFYNNEISEKSEIFDDQFSVERPDGSNFTLKIRSTKLEDSAMYFCASSEEWGDTDTQYFGPGTRLTVL.

J is TRBJ2-7 and V is TRBV5-1; D is perhaps TRBD1 (6 bases). The CDR3 has 13 amino acids. The germline V gene encodes CDR1 SGHRS and CDR2 YFSETQ. V lost 7 bases, J lost 4 bases, and 15 bases lay in between. CDR3: CASGTRGSYEQYF. The CDR3 DNA reads as TGCGCCAGCGGGACCAGGGGTTCTTACGAGCAGTACTTC.

The V and J genes are TRBV15 and TRBJ1-5; 8 positions match TRBD1. After removal of 5 bases from V and 5 bases from J, the junction contained 8 bases not matched to a gene. CDR3 size: 15 residues. Germline CDR1 reads LNHNV; CDR2 reads YYDKDF (reference sequence). The CDR3 sequence: CATSRRDRGDQPQHF. The DNA for the CDR3 is TGTGCCACCAGCCGGCGCGACAGGGGCGATCAGCCCCAGCATTTT.

This CDR3 reads CASSSDRLRSTF. The CDR3 DNA follows: TGTGCCAGCAGTTCTGACAGGCTAAGGTCCACCTTC. This chain uses TRBV7-8 with TRBJ1-2, with D perhaps TRBD1 (6 bases). The V end lost 6 bases, the J end lost 13 bases, and 18 bases lay between the germline ends. Germline-derived CDR1 and CDR2 are SGHVS and FQNEAQ. The CDR3 is 12 residues long.

The chain links TRBV5-4 to TRBJ2-3; 12 nucleotides line up with TRBD2. The CDR3 loop spans 17 amino acids. V was pared by 2 bases and J by 8 bases, with 12 bases of the junction left unmatched. Germline values: CDR1 SGHNT, CDR2 YYREEE (reference sequence). The CDR3: CASSFLVLAGGRGTQYF. The DNA for the CDR3 is TGTGCCAGCAGCTTCCTCGTCCTAGCGGGGGGGCGGGGTACGCAGTATTTT. The complete variable domain, with remaining parts taken from reference TRBV5-4 and TRBJ2-3, reads ETGVTQSPTHLIKTRGQQVTLRCSSQSGHNTVSWYQQALGQGPQFIFQYYREEENGRGNFPPRFSGLQFPNYSSELNVNALELDDSALYLCASSFLVLAGGRGTQYFGPGTRLTVL.

V usage is TRBV5-1 and J usage is TRBJ1-5; the D gene is possibly TRBD1 (5 bases). The CDR3 extends over 15 amino acids. V was pared by 0 bases and J by 8 bases, with 15 bases between. Germline-derived CDR1 and CDR2 are SGHRS and YFSETQ. CDR3: CASSLVGGDYEPQHF. In DNA form, the CDR3 reads TGCGCCAGCAGCTTGGTTGGAGGGGATTATGAGCCCCAGCATTTT.

This chain links TRBV11-2 with TRBJ2-7, with D unresolved. The V gene's germline CDR1 is SGHAT and CDR2 FQNNGV. The CDR3 runs 11 residues. V lost 2 bases, J lost 9 bases, and 8 bases lay in between. Here the CDR3 reads CASSLTQSQYF. The CDR3 nucleotides are TGTGCCAGCAGCTTAACCCAGTCGCAGTACTTC.

This clone was counted a single time. The rearrangement uses TRBV10-1 and TRBJ2-2, with a weak D call TRBD1 (7 bases). The CDR3 runs 17 residues. The germline V and J ends were trimmed by 3 bases and 2 bases, with 16 bases remaining between them. Germline CDR1 is WNHNN and CDR2 is SYGVQD (reference sequence). The CDR3 sequence: CASSDPRGTANTGELFF. The CDR3 DNA sequence: TGCGCCAGCAGTGACCCCCGCGGGACAGCAAACACCGGGGAGCTGTTTTTT.

V usage is TRBV7-9 and J usage is TRBJ1-2; no definite D call. Trimming removed 3 bases at V and 5 bases at J, with 13 bases between. This CDR3 has 14 residues. Germline V lookup: CDR1 SEHNR, CDR2 FQNEAQ (reference sequence). CDR3 amino acids: CASSFSTLLYGYTF. CDR3 in DNA: TGTGCCAGCAGCTTTTCTACTTTACTTTATGGCTACACCTTC.

The table lists this clone with a count of one. The rearrangement uses TRBV5-5 and TRBJ2-3, with TRBD2 matching over 10 bases. J was trimmed by 2 bases and V by 0 bases; bases with no gene match: 6. The CDR3 spans 17 residues. Germline loops: CDR1 SGHKS, CDR2 YYEKEE (reference sequence). As DNA, the CDR3 is TGTGCCAGCAGCTTGGCCGGACTAGCGGCCCTCACAGATACGCAGTATTTT. This encodes CASSLAGLAALTDTQYF.

This clone was recorded once. The V call is TRBV6-1, the J call TRBJ2-1, with 12 bases matching TRBD2. CDR1 is MNHNS and CDR2 is SASEGT in the germline V gene. The CDR3 is made up of 17 amino acids. Trimming at V came to 1 base and at J to 10 bases, leaving 11 bases not matched to a gene. This CDR3 is CASSEELAGGLLEEQFF. The CDR3 bases are TGTGCCAGCAGTGAAGAACTAGCGGGAGGCCTTCTTGAGGAGCAGTTCTTC.

V is TRBV5-4 and J is TRBJ2-2; 16 bases agree with TRBD2. Germline CDR1 reads SGHNT; CDR2 reads YYREEE (reference sequence). The CDR3 totals 19 residues. V shed 4 bases and J 3 bases; nucleotides not matched to a gene: 9. CDR3 amino acids: CASSTGTSGRAGDTGELFF. The CDR3 DNA reads TGTGCCAGCAGCACCGGGACTAGCGGGAGGGCTGGGGACACCGGGGAGCTGTTTTTT.

The chain joins TRBV20-1 to TRBJ1-1; the D is unclear. V was pared by 0 bases and J by 7 bases, with 6 bases between. The CDR3 is made up of 11 amino acids. Germline V gene lookup returns CDR1 DFQATT and CDR2 SNEGSKA (reference sequence). The CDR3 reads CSAREPSEAFF. CDR3 nucleotides: TGCAGTGCTAGAGAACCCAGTGAAGCTTTCTTT.

The CDR3 region has the DNA TGTGCCAGCAGCCAACTAATTGACAGGGTAGACCCCGGGGAGCTGTTTTTT. This encodes CASSQLIDRVDPGELFF. The chain uses TRBV5-4 and TRBJ2-2; 7 nucleotides line up with TRBD1. CDR1 SGHNT and CDR2 YYREEE come from the germline V gene (reference sequence). V was clipped by 4 bases and J by 6 bases; unmatched bases: 15. The CDR3 spans 17 residues.